This TCR beta chain was captured in a study of blood T cells in healthy people across ages. A second roughly 7 to 12 cycle PCR used barcoded and J-beta primers. TCRdb independently ran MiXCR on the 5' RACE reads; one entry per CDR3 protein. Altogether about 1.1 million distinct CDR3 sequences are present, roughly two fifths being singletons, with the ten largest covering approximately 14%. This clonotype was counted a few times. The receptor was derived from a man between 18 and 29 years old in good health. Sequencing was performed on blood.

The CDR3 DNA sequence: TGTGCCAGCAAAGACAGGGTTGATTCACCCCTCCACTTT. Translating it yields CASKDRVDSPLHF. The chain employs TRBV25-1 and TRBJ1-6; 7 nucleotides line up with TRBD1. This CDR3 is 13 amino acids long. J lost 8 bases, V lost 7 bases, and 5 bases had no gene match. Germline values: CDR1 MGHDK, CDR2 SYGVNS.